This T cell receptor (beta chain) was retrieved from a study of beta chain features in type 1 diabetes (dated by TCRdb to 2016 to 2019). Some background on the complete study: No differences in mean age, gender distribution, total cell number or subset yield were found between patients and healthy donors. Across all samples, around 100 million sorted cells were examined, and cell number per subset correlated strongly with RNA yield. The study compared TCRB repertoires of sorted circulating CD4+ T cell subsets between recently diagnosed type 1 diabetes patients and matched healthy donors. Regulatory and stem cell-like memory subsets were obtained from only 8 patients and roughly 8 healthy donors, while naive and central memory subsets were obtained from all 30 or so donors. Here is what the overall study found, with its caveats: At VDJ recombination sites, patients with type 1 diabetes made fewer insertions and deleted more nucleotides, a pattern implying thymic rearrangement abnormalities. Type 1 diabetes patients showed a moderate but significant shortening of TCRB CDR3 length in all four CD4+ subsets. Naive, central memory and regulatory TCRB repertoires appeared more similar among patients than among healthy donors. Shorter templates might be favored by PCR, yet because patient and control samples were amplified and corrected together, any such skew would affect both groups equally. Because the HLA sub-analyses included only small numbers of individuals, any influence of HLA type on TCRB rearrangement was left unresolved. Because cDNA was sequenced instead of genomic DNA, highly expressing activated cells could be over-represented, though the groups showed no difference in activation or CD3 levels.

The entire isolated RNA was reverse transcribed using the High Capacity cDNA Reverse Transcription Kit, and thus expressed TCRB transcripts were sequenced. Naive, central memory and regulatory T cell samples underwent deep immunoSEQ sequencing, averaging about 3.57 million total reads per sample. After sorted cells were lysed in RLT buffer, RNA was extracted with DNase-treated RNeasy Micro or Mini kits, with the choice depending on cell number. Each cell subset was processed separately to prevent cross-contamination, with patient and healthy donor samples processed together. The immunoSEQ multiplex PCR was used to amplify TCRB sequences from cDNA, generating 87-bp fragments that spanned the CDR3 region. The amplicons were sequenced using the Illumina HiSeq platform. Per the source publication's procedure: Synthetic template baselines were used to correct PCR bias computationally, reads within Hamming distance 2 were collapsed, and singletons that could not be merged were discarded. Reads were aligned against IMGT to assign V, D and J genes, CDR3 length and insertions or deletions at six rearrangement sites. Within each subset, clonotype counts were normalized to sorted cell number, and only after that were true diversity and Gini coefficients computed with the tcR R package. The overlap coefficient, calculated on TCRB nucleotide sequences, was used to quantify repertoire sharing. TCRdb re-hosts the immuneACCESS table, in-frame sequences only. Its copies lack some clones; in the studies checked, an unresolved V gene accounts for under half of them, and the cause for the rest is not known. The V and J calls and clone size were taken over from that table, and D and trimming were inferred from the DNA. The sample contains about 130,000 clones, around a tenth of them found a single time. The ten largest clonotypes hold around 0.68% of the sample.

Each donor gave one peripheral blood draw, averaging roughly 0.11 L, which was collected into heparinised tubes. A BD FACSAria II and a panel including CD45RO, CCR7, CD25, CD127, CD95 and CD27 were used to sort naive, central memory, regulatory and stem cell-like memory CD4+ T cells. All sorted populations exceeded 98% purity. PBMCs were isolated immediately by Lymphoprep density gradient centrifugation and stained directly without culture. So that batch effects would be minimized, each experiment stained and sorted samples in pairs, pairing one healthy donor with one patient. The CDR1 and CDR2 encoded by the germline V gene are SNHLY and FYNNEI. V drops 6 bases and J drops 5 bases, leaving 19 bases in between. From the cysteine through the phenylalanine, the CDR3 covers 16 amino acids. The read is trimmed to its CDR3 DNA, 48 bases read in frame from base 1. This clone was seen only a few times. Its target antigen remains unknown. No base quality information exists; no much larger clone differs at one position.

This clonotype originated in a man aged 18 to 30 in good health. Specimen: central memory CD4+ T cells from blood. The chain is made from TRBV2 and TRBJ2-2; the D segment could be TRBD2, given 7 matching bases. The CDR3 protein sequence reads: CASRGTAGARTGELFF. The DNA sequence follows: TGTGCCAGCAGGGGAACGGCGGGGGCGAGGACCGGGGAGCTGTTTTTT.